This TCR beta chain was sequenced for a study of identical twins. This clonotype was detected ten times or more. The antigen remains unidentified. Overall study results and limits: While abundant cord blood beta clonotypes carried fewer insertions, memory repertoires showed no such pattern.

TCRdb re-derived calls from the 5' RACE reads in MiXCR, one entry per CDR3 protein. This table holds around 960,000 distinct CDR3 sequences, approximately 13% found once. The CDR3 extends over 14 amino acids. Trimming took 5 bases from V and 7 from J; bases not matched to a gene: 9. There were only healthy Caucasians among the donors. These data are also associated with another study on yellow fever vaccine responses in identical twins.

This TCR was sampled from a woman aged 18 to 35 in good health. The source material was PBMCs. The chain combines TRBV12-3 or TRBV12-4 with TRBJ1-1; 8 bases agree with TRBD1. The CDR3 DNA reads TGTGCCAGCAGTGTCTCAGGGGGCGTTGGTGAAGCTTTCTTT. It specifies CASSVSGGVGEAFF.